This TCR beta chain is from a study of blood T cell repertoires in COVID-19. The data were produced by immunoSEQ multiplex PCR, yet TCRdb's version contains in-frame clones alone and is incomplete. The repertoire includes 150,000 to 200,000 clones, 78% of them detected once, and roughly 17% sits in the top ten. Germline loops: CDR1 ENHRY, CDR2 SYGVKD. V dropped 10 bases and J dropped 1 base, with 13 bases sitting between them. CDR3 length equals 13 residues. The sample was PBMCs or T cells enriched from blood (not recorded which). J is TRBJ1-1 and V is TRBV10-3; D is unclear. The sequence came from a woman aged 45-59 years who had recovered from COVID-19. CDR3 nucleotides: TGTGCCACCACACACGGGGAGAACACTGAAGCTTTCTTT. This gives the protein CATTHGENTEAFF.